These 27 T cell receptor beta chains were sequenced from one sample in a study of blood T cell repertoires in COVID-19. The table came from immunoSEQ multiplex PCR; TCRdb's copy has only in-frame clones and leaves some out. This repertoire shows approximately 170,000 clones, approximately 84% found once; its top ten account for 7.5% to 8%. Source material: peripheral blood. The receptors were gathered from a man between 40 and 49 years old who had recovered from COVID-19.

CDR3 sequence: CASSPGLAGEGEQYF. As DNA, the CDR3 is TGCGCCAGCAGCCCGGGACTAGCGGGAGAGGGCGAGCAGTACTTC. The rearrangement links TRBV5-1 to TRBJ2-7; 14 nucleotides match TRBD2. The length of the CDR3 is 15 residues. The V gene's germline CDR1 is SGHRS and CDR2 YFSETQ. V was clipped by 4 bases and J by 6 bases; unmatched bases: 6.

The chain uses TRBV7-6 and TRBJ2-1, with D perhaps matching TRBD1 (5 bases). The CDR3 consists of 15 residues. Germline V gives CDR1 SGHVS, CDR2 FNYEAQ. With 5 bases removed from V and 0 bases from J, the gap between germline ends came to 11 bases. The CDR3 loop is CASSRQFDSYNEQFF. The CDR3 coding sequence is TGTGCCAGCAGCCGACAGTTTGACTCCTACAATGAGCAGTTCTTC.

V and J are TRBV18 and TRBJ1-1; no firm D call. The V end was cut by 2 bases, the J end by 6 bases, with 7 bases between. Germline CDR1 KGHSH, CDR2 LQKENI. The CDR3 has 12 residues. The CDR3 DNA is TGTGCCAGCTCACCAATTAGCGCTGAAGCTTTCTTT. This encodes CASSPISAEAFF.

The CDR3 loop is CASSLVGQGGADTQYF. The CDR3 DNA follows: TGTGCCAGCAGCCTAGTGGGACAGGGGGGTGCAGATACGCAGTATTTT. This chain links TRBV7-2 with TRBJ2-3; 11 nucleotides line up with TRBD1. Germline-derived CDR1 and CDR2 are SGHTA and FQGNSA. Germline trimming cut 5 bases from V and 4 bases from J; bases unmatched to any gene: 8. There are 16 residues in the CDR3.

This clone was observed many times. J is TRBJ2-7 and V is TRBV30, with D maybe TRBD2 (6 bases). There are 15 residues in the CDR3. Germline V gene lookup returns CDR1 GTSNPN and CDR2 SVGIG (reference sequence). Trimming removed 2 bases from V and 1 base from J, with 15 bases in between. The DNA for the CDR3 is TGTGCCTGGAGTCGGGCCGGAGGGCTTTCCTACGAGCAGTACTTC. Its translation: CAWSRAGGLSYEQYF.

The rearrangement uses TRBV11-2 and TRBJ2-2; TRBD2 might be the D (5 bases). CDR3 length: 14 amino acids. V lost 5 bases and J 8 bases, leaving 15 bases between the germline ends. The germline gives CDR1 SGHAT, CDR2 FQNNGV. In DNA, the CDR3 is TGTGCCAGCAGCCCAATCGAGGGCAAAGGGGAGCTGTTTTTT. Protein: CASSPIEGKGELFF.

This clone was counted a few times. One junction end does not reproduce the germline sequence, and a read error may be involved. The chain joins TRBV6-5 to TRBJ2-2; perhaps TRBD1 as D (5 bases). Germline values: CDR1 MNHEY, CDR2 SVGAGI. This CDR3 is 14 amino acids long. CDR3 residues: CASSFAGNPGELFF. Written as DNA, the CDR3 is TGTGCCAGCAGTTTTGCAGGGAACCCCGGGGAGCTGTTTTTT.

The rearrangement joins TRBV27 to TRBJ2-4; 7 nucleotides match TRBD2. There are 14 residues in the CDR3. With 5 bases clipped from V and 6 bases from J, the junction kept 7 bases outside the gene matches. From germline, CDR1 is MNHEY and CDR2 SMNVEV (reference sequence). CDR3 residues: CASSRGGPVNIQYF. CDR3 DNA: TGTGCCAGCAGTCGGGGAGGGCCTGTAAACATTCAGTACTTC.

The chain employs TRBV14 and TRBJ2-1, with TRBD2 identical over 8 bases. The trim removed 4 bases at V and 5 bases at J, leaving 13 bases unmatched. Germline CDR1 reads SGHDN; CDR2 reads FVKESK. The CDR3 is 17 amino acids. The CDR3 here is CASSRPRLIAGNNEQFF. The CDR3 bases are TGTGCCAGCAGCCGGCCGAGACTGATAGCGGGAAACAATGAGCAGTTCTTC. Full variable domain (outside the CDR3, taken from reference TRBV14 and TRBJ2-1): EAGVTQFPSHSVIEKGQTVTLRCDPISGHDNLYWYRRVMGKEIKFLLHFVKESKQDESGMPNNRFLAERTGGTYSTLKVQPAELEDSGVYFCASSRPRLIAGNNEQFFGPGTRLTVL.

As DNA, the CDR3 is TGCGCCAGCAGACAGGGACTAGCGGGAGGGCCGACTCTCAATGAGCAGTTCTTC. Protein product: CASRQGLAGGPTLNEQFF. The chain uses TRBV4-3 and TRBJ2-1; 16 bases match TRBD2. This CDR3 comprises 18 residues. In germline, CDR1 is LGHNA, CDR2 YSLEER. V lost 6 bases to trimming and J lost 6 bases; unmatched junction nucleotides: 11.

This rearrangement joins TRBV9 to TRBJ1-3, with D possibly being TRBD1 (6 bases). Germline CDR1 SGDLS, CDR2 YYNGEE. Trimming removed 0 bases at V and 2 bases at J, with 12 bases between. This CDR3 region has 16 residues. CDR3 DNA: TGTGCCAGCAGCGTAGACCCCCCAGGGGCTGGAAACACCATATATTTT. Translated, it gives CASSVDPPGAGNTIYF. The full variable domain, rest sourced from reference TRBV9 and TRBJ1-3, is DSGVTQTPKHLITATGQRVTLRCSPRSGDLSVYWYQQSLDQGLQFLIQYYNGEERAKGNILERFSAQQFPDLHSELNLSSLELGDSALYFCASSVDPPGAGNTIYFGEGSWLTVV.

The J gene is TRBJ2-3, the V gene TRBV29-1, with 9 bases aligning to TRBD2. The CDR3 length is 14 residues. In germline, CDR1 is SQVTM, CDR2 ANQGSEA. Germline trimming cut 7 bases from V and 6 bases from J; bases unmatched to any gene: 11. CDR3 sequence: CSGILAGHGDTQYF. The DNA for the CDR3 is TGCAGCGGGATACTAGCGGGCCACGGGGATACGCAGTATTTT.

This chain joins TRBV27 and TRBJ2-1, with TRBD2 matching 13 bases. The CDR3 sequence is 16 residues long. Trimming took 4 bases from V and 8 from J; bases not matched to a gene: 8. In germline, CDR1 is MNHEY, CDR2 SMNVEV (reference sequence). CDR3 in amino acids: CASSSTGLAGTDEQFF. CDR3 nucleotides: TGTGCCAGCAGTTCGACGGGACTAGCGGGGACTGATGAGCAGTTCTTC.

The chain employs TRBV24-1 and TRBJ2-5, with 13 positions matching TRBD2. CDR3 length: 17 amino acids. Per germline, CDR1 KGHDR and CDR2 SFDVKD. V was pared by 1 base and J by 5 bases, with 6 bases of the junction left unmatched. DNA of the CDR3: TGTGCCACCAGTGATTTTAGGACTAGCGGGAGTCGCGAGACCCAGTACTTC. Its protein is CATSDFRTSGSRETQYF.

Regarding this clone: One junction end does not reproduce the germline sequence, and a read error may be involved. CDR3 sequence (DNA): TGTGCCAGCAGACCGTCCGGAGGACAGGTTTACTTCTTC. Residues: CASRPSGGQVYFF. This chain connects TRBV27 to TRBJ1-2; TRBD1 matches at 7 bases. The CDR3 extends over 13 amino acids. The germline gives CDR1 MNHEY, CDR2 SMNVEV (reference sequence).

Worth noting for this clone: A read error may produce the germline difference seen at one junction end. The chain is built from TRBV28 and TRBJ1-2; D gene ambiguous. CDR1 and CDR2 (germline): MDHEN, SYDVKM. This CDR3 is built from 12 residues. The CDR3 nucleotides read TGTGCCAGCAGTTTGAACAGCCCAAGGCTCAGGTTC. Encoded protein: CASSLNSPRLRF.

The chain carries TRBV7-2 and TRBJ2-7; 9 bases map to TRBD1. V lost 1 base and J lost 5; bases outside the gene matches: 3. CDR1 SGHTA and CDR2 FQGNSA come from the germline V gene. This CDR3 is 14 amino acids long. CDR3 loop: CASSLEQGADEQYF. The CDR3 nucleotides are TGTGCCAGCAGCTTAGAACAGGGGGCAGACGAGCAGTACTTC.

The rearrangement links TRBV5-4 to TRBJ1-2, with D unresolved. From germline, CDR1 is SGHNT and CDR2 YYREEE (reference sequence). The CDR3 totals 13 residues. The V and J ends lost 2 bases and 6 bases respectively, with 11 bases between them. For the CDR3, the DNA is TGTGCCAGCAGCTTTGGCGGGATTGATGGCTACACCTTC. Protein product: CASSFGGIDGYTF.

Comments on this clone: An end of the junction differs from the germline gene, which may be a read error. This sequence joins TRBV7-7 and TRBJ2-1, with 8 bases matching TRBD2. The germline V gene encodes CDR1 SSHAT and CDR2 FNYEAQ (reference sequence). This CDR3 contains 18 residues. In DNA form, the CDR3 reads TGTGCTAGCAGCAAAAGGTCCGGGACTAGAGTCTCCTACAATGAGCAGTTCTTC. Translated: CASSKRSGTRVSYNEQFF.

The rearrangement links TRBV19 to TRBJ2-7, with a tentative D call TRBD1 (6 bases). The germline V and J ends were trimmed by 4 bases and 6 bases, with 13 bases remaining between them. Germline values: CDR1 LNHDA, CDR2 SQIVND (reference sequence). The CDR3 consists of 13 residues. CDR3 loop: CASSTETGFEQYF. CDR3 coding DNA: TGTGCCAGTAGTACCGAAACAGGGTTCGAGCAGTACTTC.

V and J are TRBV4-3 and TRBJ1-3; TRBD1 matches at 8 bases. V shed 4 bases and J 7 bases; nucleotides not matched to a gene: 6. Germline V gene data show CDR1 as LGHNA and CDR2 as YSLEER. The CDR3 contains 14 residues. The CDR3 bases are TGCGCCAGCAGCCGCCGGACAGGGAGCAACACCATATATTTT. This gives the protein CASSRRTGSNTIYF.

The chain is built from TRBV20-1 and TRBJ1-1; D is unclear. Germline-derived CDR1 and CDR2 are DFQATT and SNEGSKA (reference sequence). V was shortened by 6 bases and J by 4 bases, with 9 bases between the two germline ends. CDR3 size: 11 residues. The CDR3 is CSALLTTEAFF. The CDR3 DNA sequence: TGCAGTGCCCTACTCACCACTGAAGCTTTCTTT.

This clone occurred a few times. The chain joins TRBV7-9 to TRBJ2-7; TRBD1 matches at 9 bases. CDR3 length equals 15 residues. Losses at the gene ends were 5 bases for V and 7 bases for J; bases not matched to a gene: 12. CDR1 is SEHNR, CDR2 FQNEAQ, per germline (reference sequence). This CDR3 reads CASSARQGGYVEQYF. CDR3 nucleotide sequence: TGTGCCAGCAGCGCCCGACAGGGGGGCTACGTGGAGCAGTACTTC.

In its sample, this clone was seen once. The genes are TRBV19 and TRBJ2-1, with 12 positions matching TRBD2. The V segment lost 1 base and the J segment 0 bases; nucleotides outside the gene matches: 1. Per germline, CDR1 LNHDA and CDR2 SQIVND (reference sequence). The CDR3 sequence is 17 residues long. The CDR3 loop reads CASSIGLAGVSYNEQFF. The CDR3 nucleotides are TGTGCCAGTAGTATAGGACTAGCGGGAGTCTCCTACAATGAGCAGTTCTTC.

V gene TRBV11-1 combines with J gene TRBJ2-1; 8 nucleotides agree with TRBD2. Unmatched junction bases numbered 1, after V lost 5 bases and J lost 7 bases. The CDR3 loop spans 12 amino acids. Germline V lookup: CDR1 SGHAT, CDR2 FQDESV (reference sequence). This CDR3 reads CASSRLANEQFF. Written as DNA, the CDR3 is TGTGCCAGCAGCCGACTAGCGAATGAGCAGTTCTTC.

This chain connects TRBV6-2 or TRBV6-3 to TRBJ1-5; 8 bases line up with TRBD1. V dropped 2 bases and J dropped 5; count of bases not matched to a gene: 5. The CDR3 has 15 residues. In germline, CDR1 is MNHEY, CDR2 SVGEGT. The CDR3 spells CASSYVRGLHQPQHF. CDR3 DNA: TGTGCCAGCAGTTACGTCAGGGGGCTTCATCAGCCCCAGCATTTT.

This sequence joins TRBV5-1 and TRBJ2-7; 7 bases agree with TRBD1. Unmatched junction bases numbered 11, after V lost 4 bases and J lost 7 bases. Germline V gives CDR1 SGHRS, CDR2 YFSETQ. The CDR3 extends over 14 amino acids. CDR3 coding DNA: TGCGCCAGCAGCCCCGGGACAGCCTTCAGAGAGCAGTACTTC. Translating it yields CASSPGTAFREQYF.